This TCR beta chain was sequenced in a study of blood T cell repertoires in COVID-19. On the study more broadly: Researchers got acute and convalescent COVID-19 samples from the United States, Italy and Spain.

This CDR3 spans 14 amino acids. V shed 3 bases and J shed 9 bases, with 19 bases lying between them. Per the germline V gene, CDR1 is DFQATT and CDR2 is SNEGSKA (reference sequence). This table comes from immunoSEQ multiplex PCR, and its TCRdb copy is limited to in-frame clones, with some not included. Of approximately 91,000 clones in the sample, more than 70% are singletons; the top ten hold around a quarter. The V call is TRBV20-1, the J call TRBJ2-3, with a possible D match to TRBD2 (6 bases). The specimen was peripheral blood. The clonotype comes from a man between 65 and 85 years old with acute or convalescent COVID-19. The CDR3 sequence is CSASRGYGAPTQYF. The CDR3 bases are TGCAGTGCTAGTCGGGGGTATGGCGCCCCGACGCAGTATTTT.